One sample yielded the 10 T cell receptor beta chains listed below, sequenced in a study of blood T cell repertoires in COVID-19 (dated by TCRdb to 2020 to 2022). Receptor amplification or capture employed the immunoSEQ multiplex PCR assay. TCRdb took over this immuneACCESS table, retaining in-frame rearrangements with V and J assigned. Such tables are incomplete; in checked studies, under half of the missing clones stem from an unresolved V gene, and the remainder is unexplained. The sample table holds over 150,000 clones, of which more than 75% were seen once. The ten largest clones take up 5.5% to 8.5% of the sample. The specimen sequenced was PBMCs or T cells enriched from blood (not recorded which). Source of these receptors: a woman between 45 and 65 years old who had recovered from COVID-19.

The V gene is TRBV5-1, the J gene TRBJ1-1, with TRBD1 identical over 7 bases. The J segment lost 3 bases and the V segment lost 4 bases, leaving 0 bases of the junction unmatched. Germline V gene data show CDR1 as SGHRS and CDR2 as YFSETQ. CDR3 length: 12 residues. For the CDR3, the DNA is TGCGCCAGCAGCACAGGGGACACTGAAGCTTTCTTT. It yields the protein CASSTGDTEAFF.

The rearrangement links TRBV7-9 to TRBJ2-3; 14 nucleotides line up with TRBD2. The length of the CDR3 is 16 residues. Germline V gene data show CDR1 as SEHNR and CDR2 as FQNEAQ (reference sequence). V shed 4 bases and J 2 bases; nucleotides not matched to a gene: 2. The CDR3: CASSSGLAGATDTQYF. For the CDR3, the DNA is TGTGCCAGCAGCTCGGGACTAGCGGGAGCCACAGATACGCAGTATTTT.

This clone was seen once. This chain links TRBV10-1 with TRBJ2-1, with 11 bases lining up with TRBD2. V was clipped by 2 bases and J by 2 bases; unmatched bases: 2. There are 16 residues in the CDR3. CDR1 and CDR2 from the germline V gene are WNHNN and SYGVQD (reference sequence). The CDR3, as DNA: TGCGCCAGCAGTGAGGGACTAGCGGGTCCCTACAATGAGCAGTTCTTC. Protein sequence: CASSEGLAGPYNEQFF.

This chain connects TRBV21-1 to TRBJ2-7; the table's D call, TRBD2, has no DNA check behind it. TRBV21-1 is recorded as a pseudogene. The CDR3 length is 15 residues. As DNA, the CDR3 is TGTGCCAGCAGCAGCGAGCGGGAGTTGAGATACGAGCAGTACTTC. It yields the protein CASSSERELRYEQYF.

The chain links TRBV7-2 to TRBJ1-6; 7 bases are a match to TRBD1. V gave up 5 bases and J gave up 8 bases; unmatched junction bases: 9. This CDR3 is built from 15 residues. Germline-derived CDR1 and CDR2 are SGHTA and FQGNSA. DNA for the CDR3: TGTGCCAGCAGCCCTTCGACAGGGTTGGATTCACCCCTCCACTTT. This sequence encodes CASSPSTGLDSPLHF.

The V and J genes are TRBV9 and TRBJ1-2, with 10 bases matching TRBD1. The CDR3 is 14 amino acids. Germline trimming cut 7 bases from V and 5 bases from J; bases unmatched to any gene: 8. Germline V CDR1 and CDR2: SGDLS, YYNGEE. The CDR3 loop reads CASGRQGAGYGYTF. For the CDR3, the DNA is TGTGCCAGCGGCCGACAGGGGGCGGGATATGGCTACACCTTC.

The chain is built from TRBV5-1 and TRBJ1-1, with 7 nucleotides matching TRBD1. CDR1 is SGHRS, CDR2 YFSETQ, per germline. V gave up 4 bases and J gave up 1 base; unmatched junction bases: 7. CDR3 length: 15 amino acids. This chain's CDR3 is CASSTGTVPNTEAFF. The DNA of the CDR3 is TGCGCCAGCAGCACCGGGACAGTCCCGAACACTGAAGCTTTCTTT.

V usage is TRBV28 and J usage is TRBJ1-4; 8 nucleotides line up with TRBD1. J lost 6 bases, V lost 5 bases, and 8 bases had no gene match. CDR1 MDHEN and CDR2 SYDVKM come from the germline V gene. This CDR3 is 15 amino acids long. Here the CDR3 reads CASSPAGTGYEKLFF. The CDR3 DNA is TGTGCCAGCAGTCCAGCCGGGACAGGCTATGAAAAACTGTTTTTT. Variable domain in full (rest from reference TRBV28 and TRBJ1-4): DVKVTQSSRYLVKRTGEKVFLECVQDMDHENMFWYRQDPGLGLRLIYFSYDVKMKEKGDIPEGYSVSREKKERFSLILESASTNQTSMYLCASSPAGTGYEKLFFGSGTQLSVL.

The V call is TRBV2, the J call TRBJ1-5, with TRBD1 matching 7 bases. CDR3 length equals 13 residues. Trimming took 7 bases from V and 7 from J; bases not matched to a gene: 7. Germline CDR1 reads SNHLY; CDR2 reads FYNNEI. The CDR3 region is CASNRDRVQPQHF. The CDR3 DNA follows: TGTGCCAGCAACCGGGACAGAGTCCAGCCCCAGCATTTT. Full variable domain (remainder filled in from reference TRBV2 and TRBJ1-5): EPEVTQTPSHQVTQMGQEVILRCVPISNHLYFYWYRQILGQKVEFLVSFYNNEISEKSEIFDDQFSVERPDGSNFTLKIRSTKLEDSAMYFCASNRDRVQPQHFGDGTRLSIL.

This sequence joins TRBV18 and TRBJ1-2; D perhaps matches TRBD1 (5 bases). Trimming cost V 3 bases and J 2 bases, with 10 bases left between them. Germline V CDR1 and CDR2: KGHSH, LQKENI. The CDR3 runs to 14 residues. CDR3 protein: CASSPAEGNYGYTF. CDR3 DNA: TGTGCCAGCTCACCGGCGGAGGGGAACTATGGCTACACCTTC.